The 17 T cell receptor beta chains presented below share a single source sample, sequenced in a study of blood T cells in healthy people across ages. Then a second PCR, running roughly 7 to 12 cycles, was carried out with a sample-barcoded 5' primer and a J-beta primer mix. TCRdb reprocessed the 5' RACE reads with MiXCR, giving one entry per CDR3 protein. The table lists about 320,000 distinct CDR3 sequences, 25% to 30% of them singletons. Sequencing input: blood. The receptors originated from a woman aged 70-85 years in good health.

This clonotype was counted once. CDR3 sequence: CASSFSSEKLFF. The CDR3 DNA is TGTGCCAGCAGCTTCAGTAGTGAAAAACTGTTTTTT. This sequence joins TRBV7-9 and TRBJ1-4; D call uncertain. Germline CDR1 and CDR2: SEHNR and FQNEAQ (reference sequence). V was shortened by 3 bases and J by 7 bases, with 6 bases between the two germline ends. CDR3 length: 12 amino acids. The entire variable domain, with the rest obtained from reference TRBV7-9 and TRBJ1-4, is as follows: DTGVSQNPRHKITKRGQNVTFRCDPISEHNRLYWYRQTLGQGPEFLTYFQNEAQLEKSRLLSDRFSAERPKGSFSTLEIQRTEQGDSAMYLCASSFSSEKLFFGSGTQLSVL.

The rearrangement joins TRBV20-1 to TRBJ2-5; the match to TRBD2 covers 7 bases. TRBJ2-1 matches the DNA end more closely, so the J call is doubtful. The CDR3 totals 15 residues. Germline CDR1 reads DFQATT; CDR2 reads SNEGSKA (reference sequence). CDR3 sequence (DNA): TGCAGTCCTTCCTCAGGCGGGAGAAACCCCAATGAGCAGTTCTTC. It is translated as CSPSSGGRNPNEQFF.

The V call is TRBV29-1, the J call TRBJ1-1, with a tentative D call TRBD1 (6 bases). This CDR3 has 14 amino acids. V was clipped by 5 bases and J by 1 base, with 14 bases between them. The germline gives CDR1 SQVTM, CDR2 ANQGSEA. The CDR3 protein is CSVKPVTGNTEAFF. For the CDR3, the DNA is TGCAGCGTTAAACCCGTGACAGGGAACACTGAAGCTTTCTTT.

The sample holds a few counts of this clonotype. The V call is TRBV20-1, the J call TRBJ2-5; weak D call: TRBD2 (6 bases). V was pared by 2 bases and J by 1 base, with 23 bases between. The germline V gene encodes CDR1 DFQATT and CDR2 SNEGSKA (reference sequence). The CDR3 covers 18 residues. CDR3 amino acids: CSARLPVLGLARQETQYF. CDR3 in DNA: TGCAGTGCTAGACTACCGGTTCTTGGTCTAGCGCGCCAAGAGACCCAGTACTTC.

The V gene is TRBV7-2, the J gene TRBJ2-5; 7 nucleotides align to TRBD1. CDR3 size: 16 residues. After removal of 2 bases from V and 4 bases from J, the junction contained 10 bases not matched to a gene. Per the germline V gene, CDR1 is SGHTA and CDR2 is FQGNSA. The CDR3 reads CASSLFSDRVIETQYF. CDR3 bases: TGTGCCAGCAGCTTATTCAGTGACAGGGTAATAGAGACCCAGTACTTC.

The rearrangement uses TRBV5-1 and TRBJ1-5, with a possible D match to TRBD1 (6 bases). The CDR3 is 15 amino acids. From germline, CDR1 is SGHRS and CDR2 YFSETQ. V was trimmed by 5 bases and J by 6 bases, leaving 18 bases between them. CDR3 nucleotide sequence: TGCGCCAGCAGTTTTGGGCCAGGGGAAGGTCAGCCCCAGCATTTT. This sequence encodes CASSFGPGEGQPQHF.

This clonotype was recorded at least ten times. This chain uses TRBV20-1 with TRBJ2-7; 10 bases map to TRBD1. Looked up from germline, CDR1 is DFQATT and CDR2 is SNEGSKA (reference sequence). CDR3 length: 14 residues. With V trimmed by 6 bases and J by 4 bases, 9 bases remained unmatched. CDR3 in amino acids: CSARMPGQGYEQYF. For the CDR3, the DNA is TGCAGTGCGAGAATGCCGGGACAGGGGTACGAGCAGTACTTC.

V gene TRBV28 combines with J gene TRBJ2-5, with TRBD2 matching over 7 bases. Judging by the DNA end, TRBJ2-1 fits better; the J call may be wrong. Germline V gene data show CDR1 as MDHEN and CDR2 as SYDVKM. CDR3 length: 17 amino acids. CDR3 amino acids: CASSLFRGSGGWNEQFF. CDR3 sequence (DNA): TGTGCCAGCAGTTTATTCCGTGGGTCGGGAGGTTGGAATGAGCAGTTCTTC.

V gene TRBV20-1 combines with J gene TRBJ2-5; 12 bases align to TRBD2. The DNA end lines up better with TRBJ2-7; the J call may be wrong. The CDR3 spans 17 residues. CDR1 is DFQATT, CDR2 SNEGSKA, per germline (reference sequence). CDR3 sequence (DNA): TGCAGTGCTAGAGATCCGAGGACTAGCGGGATCTCTGGCGAGCAGTACTTC. This translates into CSARDPRTSGISGEQYF.

This clonotype turned up a few times. V usage is TRBV4-1 and J usage is TRBJ2-7, with D hard to call. Germline CDR1 reads MGHRA; CDR2 reads YSYEKL. Trimming took off 4 bases at V and 4 bases at J, with 14 bases between the two ends. The CDR3 extends over 14 amino acids. The CDR3 region has the DNA TGCGCCAGCAGCCTAATGTGGACGAGTTACGAGCAGTACTTC. It encodes CASSLMWTSYEQYF.

The chain employs TRBV11-1 and TRBJ1-1; 8 bases match TRBD1. Germline V CDR1 and CDR2: SGHAT, FQDESV (reference sequence). The CDR3 sequence is 13 residues long. The V segment lost 5 bases and the J segment 7 bases; nucleotides outside the gene matches: 6. The chain's CDR3 is CASSRRQGFEAFF. In nucleotides, the CDR3 is TGTGCCAGCAGCCGCCGACAGGGGTTTGAAGCTTTCTTT.

V gene TRBV2 combines with J gene TRBJ2-1, with a tentative D call TRBD2 (6 bases). This CDR3 region has 12 residues. V was trimmed by 6 bases and J by 9 bases, leaving 12 bases between them. Per germline, CDR1 SNHLY and CDR2 FYNNEI. The CDR3 is CASRRELGEQFF. The CDR3 DNA sequence: TGTGCCAGCAGACGGGAGCTAGGTGAGCAGTTCTTC.

V gene TRBV7-3 combines with J gene TRBJ2-3; D not resolved. Germline loops: CDR1 SGHTA, CDR2 FQGTGA. Trimming removed 1 base from V and 1 base from J, with 6 bases in between. This CDR3 contains 14 residues. Written as DNA, the CDR3 is TGTGCCAGCAGCTTAAAACCGGGCACAGATACGCAGTATTTT. Residues: CASSLKPGTDTQYF.

The rearrangement links TRBV28 to TRBJ2-5; weak D call: TRBD2 (5 bases). The better agreement between TRBJ2-7 and the DNA end casts doubt on the J call. This CDR3 comprises 13 residues. Germline V gives CDR1 MDHEN, CDR2 SYDVKM. CDR3 region: CASGWESSYEQYF. CDR3 coding DNA: TGTGCCAGCGGGTGGGAGAGCTCCTACGAGCAGTACTTC.

The rearrangement uses TRBV27 and TRBJ2-7; 8 nucleotides match TRBD2. After removal of 8 bases from V and 4 bases from J, the junction contained 13 bases not matched to a gene. This CDR3 region has 15 residues. Germline loops: CDR1 MNHEY, CDR2 SMNVEV (reference sequence). The CDR3 nucleotides are TGTGCCAGCCGATTAGCGGGATCCCCGTTTTACGAGCAGTACTTC. It yields the protein CASRLAGSPFYEQYF.

This clonotype was counted only a few times. The J gene is TRBJ2-3, the V gene TRBV9, with 13 nucleotides matching TRBD2. CDR1 and CDR2 (germline): SGDLS, YYNGEE. The CDR3 runs to 16 residues. V lost 3 bases, J lost 3 bases, and 4 bases stayed unmatched. CDR3 loop: CASSAGTSGMTDTQYF. CDR3 in DNA: TGTGCCAGCAGCGCCGGGACTAGCGGGATGACAGATACGCAGTATTTT.

V is TRBV27 and J is TRBJ2-6; 8 positions match TRBD2. The CDR3 extends over 16 amino acids. V gave up 0 bases and J gave up 2 bases; unmatched junction bases: 0. Looked up from germline, CDR1 is MNHEY and CDR2 is SMNVEV (reference sequence). The chain's CDR3 is CASSLSRGAGANVLTF. The CDR3 DNA reads as TGTGCCAGCAGTTTATCGCGGGGGGCTGGGGCCAACGTCCTGACTTTC. The complete variable domain, with remaining parts taken from reference TRBV27 and TRBJ2-6, reads EAQVTQNPRYLITVTGKKLTVTCSQNMNHEYMSWYRQDPGLGLRQIYYSMNVEVTDKGDVPEGYKVSRKEKRNFPLILESPSPNQTSLYFCASSLSRGAGANVLTFGAGSRLTVL.